The subject of this entry is one T cell receptor beta chain. Its specificity is unknown. Germline assignment: CDR1 MGHRA and CDR2 YSYEKL. The CDR3 totals 15 residues. V lost 0 bases, J lost 4 bases, and 11 bases lay in between. Both 60 Vbeta primers and 13 Jbeta primers went into the PCR. Clones were sequenced by immunoSEQ multiplex PCR, and TCRdb holds only the in-frame ones, with some missing. The sample includes about 65,000 clones, around 80% of them seen just once. This sample was taken from a study of cytomegalovirus exposure and HLA in healthy donors. General observations from the study: Across donors, most TCRs were seen rarely, yet some public ones were widespread. The study labeled approximately 150 TCR beta chains cytomegalovirus-associated. An ancestry cluster, one associated with Asian ancestry, reportedly showed fewer N-insertions than the roughly 670-donor mean in a later analysis. Presence/absence analyses assumed roughly uniform sequencing depth across donors, which may not hold.

The receptor was derived from a woman between 25 and 40 years old in good health and CMV-seronegative. The chain links TRBV4-1 to TRBJ2-3, with D uncertain. Sequenced input: PBMCs. In DNA, the CDR3 is TGCGCCAGCAGCCAAGATTCGAGAGGCCCAGATACGCAGTATTTT. This translates into CASSQDSRGPDTQYF.